This note documents a single T cell receptor beta chain sequence. The Seattle site enrolled patients during active infection and followed them longitudinally. The sample belongs to a study of blood T cell repertoires in COVID-19. TCRdb keeps only in-frame clones here, not all; method: immunoSEQ multiplex PCR. The table lists fewer than 350,000 clones, 80% to 95% of them singletons, with about 6.8% in the top ten. The germline CDR1 and CDR2 sequences are MGHDK and SYGVNS. CDR3 length: 15 amino acids. With 1 base removed from V and 4 bases from J, the gap between germline ends came to 12 bases. The sequenced sample consisted of peripheral blood. The chain employs TRBV25-1 and TRBJ2-3, with TRBD1 as a possible D gene (5 bases). The receptor comes from a woman aged 25 to 39 with COVID-19, enrolled during active disease. DNA for the CDR3: TGTGCCAGCAGTGAATTTGCAGGGTCGGCAGATACGCAGTATTTT. Translated, it gives CASSEFAGSADTQYF. Full variable domain (rest looked up from reference TRBV25-1 and TRBJ2-3): EADIYQTPRYLVIGTGKKITLECSQTMGHDKMYWYQQDPGMELHLIHYSYGVNSTEKGDLSSESTVSRIRTEHFPLTLESARPSHTSQYLCASSEFAGSADTQYFGPGTRLTVL.